This T cell receptor (beta chain) was recorded in a study of T cell changes during pregnancy in multiple sclerosis. This table comes from immunoSEQ multiplex PCR, and its TCRdb copy is limited to in-frame clones, with some not included. The sample lists tens of thousands of clones, nearly 95% occurring once. The CDR3 is 19 residues long. CDR1 and CDR2 from the germline V gene are SGHAT and FQDESV (reference sequence). Unmatched junction bases numbered 12, after V lost 3 bases and J lost 0 bases. This chain uses TRBV11-1 with TRBJ2-1, with 9 positions matching TRBD2. The sequences come from peripheral blood, collected after pregnancy. This clonotype was sampled from a female donor with multiple sclerosis, enrolled in a pregnancy study. CDR3 residues: CASSFLGQVSGGSYNEQFF. DNA of the CDR3: TGTGCCAGCAGCTTTCTGGGGCAGGTTAGCGGGGGCTCCTACAATGAGCAGTTCTTC.